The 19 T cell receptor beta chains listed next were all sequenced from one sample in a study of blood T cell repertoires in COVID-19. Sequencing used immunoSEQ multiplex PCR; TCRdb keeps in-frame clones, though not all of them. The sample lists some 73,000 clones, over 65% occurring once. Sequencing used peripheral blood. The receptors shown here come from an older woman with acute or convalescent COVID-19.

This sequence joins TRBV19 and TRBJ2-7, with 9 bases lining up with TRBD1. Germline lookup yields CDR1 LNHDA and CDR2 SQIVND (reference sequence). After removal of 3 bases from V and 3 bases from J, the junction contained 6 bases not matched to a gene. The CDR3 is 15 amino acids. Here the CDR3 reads CASSIGQGYHYEQYF. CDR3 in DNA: TGTGCCAGTAGTATCGGACAGGGGTACCACTACGAGCAGTACTTC.

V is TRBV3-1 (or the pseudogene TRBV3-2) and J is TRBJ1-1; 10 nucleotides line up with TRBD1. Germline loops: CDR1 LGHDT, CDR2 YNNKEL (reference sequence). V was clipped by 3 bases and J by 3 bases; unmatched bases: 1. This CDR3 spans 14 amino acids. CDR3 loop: CASSQTGGYTEAFF. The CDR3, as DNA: TGTGCCAGCAGCCAGACAGGGGGCTACACTGAAGCTTTCTTT.

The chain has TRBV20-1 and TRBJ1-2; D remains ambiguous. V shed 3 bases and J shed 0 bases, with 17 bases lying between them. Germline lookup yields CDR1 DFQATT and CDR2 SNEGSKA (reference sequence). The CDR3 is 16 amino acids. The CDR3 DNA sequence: TGCAGTGCTAGTGATCCCGGAGGGCGACCTAACTATGGCTACACCTTC. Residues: CSASDPGGRPNYGYTF.

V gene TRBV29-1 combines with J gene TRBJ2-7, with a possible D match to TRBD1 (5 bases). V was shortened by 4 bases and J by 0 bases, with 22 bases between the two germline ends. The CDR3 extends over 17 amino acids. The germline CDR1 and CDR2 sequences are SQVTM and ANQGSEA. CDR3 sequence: CSVATAYSSTGSYEQYF. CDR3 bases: TGCAGCGTTGCGACAGCTTATAGTAGCACAGGCTCCTACGAGCAGTACTTC.

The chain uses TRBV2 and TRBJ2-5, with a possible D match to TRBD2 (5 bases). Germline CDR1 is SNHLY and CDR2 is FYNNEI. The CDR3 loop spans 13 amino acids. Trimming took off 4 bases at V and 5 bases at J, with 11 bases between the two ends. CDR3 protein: CASSVIGVETQYF. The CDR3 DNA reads TGTGCCAGCAGTGTAATCGGGGTGGAGACCCAGTACTTC.

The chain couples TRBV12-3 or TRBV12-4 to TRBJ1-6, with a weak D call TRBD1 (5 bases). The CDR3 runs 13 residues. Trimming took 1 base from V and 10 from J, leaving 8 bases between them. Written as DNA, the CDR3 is TGTGCCAGCAGTTTAGGGGGCGAGTCACCCCTCCACTTT. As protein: CASSLGGESPLHF.

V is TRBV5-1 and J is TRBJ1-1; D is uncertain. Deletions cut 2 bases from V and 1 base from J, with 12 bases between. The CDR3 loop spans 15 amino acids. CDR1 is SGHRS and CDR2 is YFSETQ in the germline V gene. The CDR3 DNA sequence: TGCGCCAGCAGCTTTGAGGGATTTACGAACACTGAAGCTTTCTTT. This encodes CASSFEGFTNTEAFF.

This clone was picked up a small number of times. The CDR3: CASSLLTDNSPLHF. As DNA, the CDR3 is TGCGCCAGCAGCTTATTAACGGATAATTCACCCCTCCACTTT. The chain joins TRBV5-1 to TRBJ1-6; D is uncertain. V lost 2 bases and J lost 5, with 8 bases in between. The CDR3 sequence is 14 residues long. The germline CDR1 and CDR2 sequences are SGHRS and YFSETQ. Looking up the rest from reference TRBV5-1 and TRBJ1-6 gives the full variable domain: KAGVTQTPRYLIKTRGQQVTLSCSPISGHRSVSWYQQTPGQGLQFLFEYFSETQRNKGNFPGRFSGRQFSNSRSEMNVSTLELGDSALYLCASSLLTDNSPLHFGNGTRLTVT.

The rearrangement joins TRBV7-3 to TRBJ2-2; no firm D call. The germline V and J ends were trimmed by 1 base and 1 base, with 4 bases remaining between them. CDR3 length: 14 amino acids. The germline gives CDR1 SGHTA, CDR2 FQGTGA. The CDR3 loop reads CASSLILNTGELFF. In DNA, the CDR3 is TGTGCCAGCAGCTTAATCTTGAACACCGGGGAGCTGTTTTTT.

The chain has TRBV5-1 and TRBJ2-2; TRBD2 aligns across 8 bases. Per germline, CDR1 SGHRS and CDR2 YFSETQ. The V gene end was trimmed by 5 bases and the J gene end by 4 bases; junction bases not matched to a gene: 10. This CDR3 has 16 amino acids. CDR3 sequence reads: CASRLEAGVSTGELFF. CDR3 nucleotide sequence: TGCGCCAGCAGGCTCGAAGCGGGGGTTAGCACCGGGGAGCTGTTTTTT.

CDR3 sequence reads: CAISAALQETQYF. The CDR3 DNA reads as TGTGCCATCAGTGCTGCGTTACAAGAGACCCAGTACTTC. This chain links TRBV10-3 with TRBJ2-5; D uncertain. This CDR3 comprises 13 residues. Germline V gene sequence: CDR1 ENHRY, CDR2 SYGVKD. V was clipped by 4 bases and J by 2 bases, with 8 bases between them.

The CDR3 protein is CASSLRQGGEQYF. CDR3 in DNA: TGTGCCAGCAGTTTACGACAGGGCGGCGAGCAGTACTTC. The V call is TRBV12-3 or TRBV12-4, the J call TRBJ2-7; 7 nucleotides line up with TRBD1. The CDR3 extends over 13 amino acids. V was clipped by 2 bases and J by 6 bases; unmatched bases: 4.

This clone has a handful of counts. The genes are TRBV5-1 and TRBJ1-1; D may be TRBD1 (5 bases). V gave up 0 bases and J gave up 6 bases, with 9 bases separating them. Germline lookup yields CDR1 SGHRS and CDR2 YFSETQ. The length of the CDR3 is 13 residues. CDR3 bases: TGCGCCAGCAGCTTGGCGGCAGGGTCTGAAGCTTTCTTT. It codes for CASSLAAGSEAFF.

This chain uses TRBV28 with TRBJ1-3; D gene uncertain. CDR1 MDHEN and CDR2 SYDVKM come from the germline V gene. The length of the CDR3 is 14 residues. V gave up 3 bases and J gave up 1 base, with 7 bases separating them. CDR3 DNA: TGTGCCAGCAGTTTGGTCGGGTCTGGAAACACCATATATTTT. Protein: CASSLVGSGNTIYF. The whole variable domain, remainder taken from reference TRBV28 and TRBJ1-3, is DVKVTQSSRYLVKRTGEKVFLECVQDMDHENMFWYRQDPGLGLRLIYFSYDVKMKEKGDIPEGYSVSREKKERFSLILESASTNQTSMYLCASSLVGSGNTIYFGEGSWLTVV.

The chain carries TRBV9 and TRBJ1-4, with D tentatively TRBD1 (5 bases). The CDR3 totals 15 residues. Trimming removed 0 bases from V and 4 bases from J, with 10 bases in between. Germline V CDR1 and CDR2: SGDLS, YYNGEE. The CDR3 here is CASSVGQRSNEKLFF. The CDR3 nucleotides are TGTGCCAGCAGCGTAGGACAGCGAAGTAATGAAAAACTGTTTTTT.

This chain's CDR3 is CASSPESLNTEAFF. The DNA for the CDR3 is TGCGCCAGCAGCCCCGAGAGTTTGAACACTGAAGCTTTCTTT. The chain combines TRBV5-1 with TRBJ1-1; D is uncertain. V lost 4 bases and J 0 bases, leaving 10 bases between the germline ends. Germline CDR1 reads SGHRS; CDR2 reads YFSETQ. CDR3 length: 14 residues.

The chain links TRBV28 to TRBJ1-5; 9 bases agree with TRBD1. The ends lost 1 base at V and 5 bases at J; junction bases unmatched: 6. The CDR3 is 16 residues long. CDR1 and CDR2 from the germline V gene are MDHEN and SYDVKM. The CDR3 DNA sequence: TGTGCCAGCAGTTTATCGGGGACAGGGTTCGATCAGCCCCAGCATTTT. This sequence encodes CASSLSGTGFDQPQHF.

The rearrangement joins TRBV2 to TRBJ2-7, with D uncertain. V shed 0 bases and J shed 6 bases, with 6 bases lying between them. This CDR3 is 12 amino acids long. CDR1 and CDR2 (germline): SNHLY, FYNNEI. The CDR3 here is CASSEARVEQYF. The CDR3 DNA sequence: TGTGCCAGCAGTGAAGCCCGCGTCGAGCAGTACTTC.

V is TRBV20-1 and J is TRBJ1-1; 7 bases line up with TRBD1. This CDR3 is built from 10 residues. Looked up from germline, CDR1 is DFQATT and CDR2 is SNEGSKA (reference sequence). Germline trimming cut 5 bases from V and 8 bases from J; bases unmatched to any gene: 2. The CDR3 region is CSAADREAFF. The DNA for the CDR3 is TGCAGTGCTGCGGACAGGGAAGCTTTCTTT.